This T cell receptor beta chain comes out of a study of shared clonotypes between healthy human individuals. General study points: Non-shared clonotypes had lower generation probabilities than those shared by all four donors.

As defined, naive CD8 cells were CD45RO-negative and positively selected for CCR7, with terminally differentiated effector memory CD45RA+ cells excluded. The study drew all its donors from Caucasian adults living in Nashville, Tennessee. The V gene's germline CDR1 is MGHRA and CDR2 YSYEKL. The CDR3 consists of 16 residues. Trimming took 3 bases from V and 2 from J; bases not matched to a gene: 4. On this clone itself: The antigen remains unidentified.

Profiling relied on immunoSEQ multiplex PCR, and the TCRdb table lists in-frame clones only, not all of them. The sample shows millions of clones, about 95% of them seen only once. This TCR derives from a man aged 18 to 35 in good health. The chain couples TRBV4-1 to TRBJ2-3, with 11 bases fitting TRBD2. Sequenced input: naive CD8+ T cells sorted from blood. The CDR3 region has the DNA TGCGCCAGCAGCCACCCTAGCGGGGGGCCCACAGATACGCAGTATTTT. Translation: CASSHPSGGPTDTQYF.